The 24 T cell receptor beta chains below all came from one sample that was sequenced in a study of ipilimumab plus nivolumab after autologous stem cell transplantation. Generated by immunoSEQ multiplex PCR, the TCRdb table keeps only in-frame clones and is missing some. This sample has tens of thousands of clones; about 91% occur once, and the top ten carry approximately 1%. The material was PBMCs, obtained in a trial of ipilimumab plus nivolumab as post-transplant consolidation. The receptor set was obtained from a male donor with multiple myeloma.

The chain uses TRBV5-1 and TRBJ1-2; perhaps TRBD1 as D (5 bases). Trimming shortened V by 1 base and J by 4 bases, and 17 bases separated the two germline ends. The germline V gene has CDR1 SGHRS and CDR2 YFSETQ. This CDR3 is 16 amino acids long. CDR3 nucleotide sequence: TGCGCCAGCAGCTTGACTACGCGGGACTACCGCTATGGCTACACCTTC. Its protein is CASSLTTRDYRYGYTF.

This clone was picked up one time. This rearrangement joins TRBV6-1 to TRBJ1-2; TRBD1 might be the D (5 bases). In germline, CDR1 is MNHNS, CDR2 SASEGT. CDR3 size: 16 residues. V lost 3 bases, J lost 1 base, and 15 bases lay in between. In DNA, the CDR3 is TGTGCCAGCAGTGACGGCTTTCGACAGCATAACTATGGCTACACCTTC. Translating it yields CASSDGFRQHNYGYTF.

This clone was counted a single time. The chain has TRBV5-4 and TRBJ2-3, with D possibly being TRBD2 (5 bases). The CDR3 sequence is 18 residues long. The V end lost 4 bases, the J end lost 0 bases, and 21 bases lay between the germline ends. The germline gives CDR1 SGHNT, CDR2 YYREEE (reference sequence). The CDR3 region is CASSPSPRGRASTDTQYF. DNA of the CDR3: TGTGCCAGCAGCCCGAGTCCCAGAGGGCGGGCTAGCACAGATACGCAGTATTTT.

V gene TRBV5-1 combines with J gene TRBJ2-7, with 7 nucleotides matching TRBD1. The length of the CDR3 is 15 residues. Germline assignment: CDR1 SGHRS and CDR2 YFSETQ. V lost 0 bases and J lost 4; bases outside the gene matches: 7. The DNA for the CDR3 is TGCGCCAGCAGCTTGGATCCAGGGGGTAGTTACGAGCAGTACTTC. It encodes CASSLDPGGSYEQYF.

The rearrangement links TRBV19 to TRBJ2-1; D call uncertain. The ends were cut back, 3 bases at V and 3 bases at J, with 6 bases in the middle. The length of the CDR3 is 13 residues. Germline-derived CDR1 and CDR2 are LNHDA and SQIVND (reference sequence). The CDR3 spells CASSMIDYNEQFF. CDR3 coding DNA: TGTGCCAGTAGTATGATAGACTACAATGAGCAGTTCTTC.

The chain couples TRBV30 to TRBJ1-2; 7 positions agree with TRBD1. The CDR3 consists of 15 residues. Looked up from germline, CDR1 is GTSNPN and CDR2 is SVGIG (reference sequence). The CDR3 DNA reads TGTGCTCGGGGGGATCCGACAGGGCCCGGCTATGGCTACACCTTC. Its translation is CARGDPTGPGYGYTF.

In this sample, this clone turned up a few times. The CDR3 loop reads CASNPGGETQYF. The CDR3 nucleotides are TGTGCCAGCAATCCGGGAGGAGAGACCCAGTACTTC. V usage is TRBV28 and J usage is TRBJ2-5; TRBD2 matches at 7 bases. The CDR3 sequence is 12 residues long. Per the germline V gene, CDR1 is MDHEN and CDR2 is SYDVKM. The trim removed 7 bases at V and 4 bases at J, leaving 3 bases unmatched.

The rearrangement links TRBV10-1 to TRBJ2-5; 8 bases agree with TRBD2. In germline, CDR1 is WNHNN, CDR2 SYGVQD (reference sequence). V shed 6 bases, J shed 1 base, and the junction held 7 bases outside the gene matches. The CDR3 is 15 amino acids. Here the CDR3 reads CASRGSGGPQETQYF. The CDR3 coding sequence is TGCGCCAGCAGGGGGAGCGGGGGACCCCAAGAGACCCAGTACTTC.

Only one count was recorded for this clone. The J gene is TRBJ2-2, the V gene TRBV7-6; D is uncertain. The ends were cut back, 6 bases at V and 5 bases at J, with 13 bases in the middle. The length of the CDR3 is 14 residues. CDR1 is SGHVS and CDR2 is FNYEAQ in the germline V gene. In nucleotides, the CDR3 is TGTGCCAGCAGTCCACTACTGGATACCGGGGAGCTGTTTTTT. As protein: CASSPLLDTGELFF.

This rearrangement joins TRBV6-1 to TRBJ2-1; 8 nucleotides line up with TRBD1. Trimming cost V 6 bases and J 9 bases; bases outside gene matches: 7. The CDR3 spans 13 residues. Germline loops: CDR1 MNHNS, CDR2 SASEGT. DNA for the CDR3: TGTGCCAGCAGCGGACAGGGTATCGGTGAGCAGTTCTTC. As protein: CASSGQGIGEQFF.

This chain connects TRBV6-1 to TRBJ1-1, with D hard to call. V was pared by 9 bases and J by 1 base, with 15 bases between. Germline loops: CDR1 MNHNS, CDR2 SASEGT. CDR3 length equals 14 residues. The CDR3 region has the DNA TGTGCCAGTTCAGCGGGGTTCCCGAACACTGAAGCTTTCTTT. Residues: CASSAGFPNTEAFF.

The chain has TRBV27 and TRBJ2-6, with D uncertain. Germline V CDR1 and CDR2: MNHEY, SMNVEV (reference sequence). The CDR3 contains 14 residues. Trimming stripped 0 bases from V and 3 bases from J, with 3 bases between. CDR3: CASSLSSGANVLTF. Here the CDR3 DNA reads TGTGCCAGCAGTTTATCGAGTGGGGCCAACGTCCTGACTTTC.

The chain recombines TRBV4-3 with TRBJ2-3; TRBD1 is a possible D gene (6 bases). CDR3 length: 14 amino acids. Germline CDR1 and CDR2: LGHNA and YSLEER. The V end was cut by 4 bases, the J end by 1 base, with 9 bases between. CDR3 amino acids: CASSLQGRTDTQYF. CDR3 bases: TGCGCCAGCAGCCTCCAGGGGCGCACAGATACGCAGTATTTT.

The chain uses TRBV28 and TRBJ1-4; a weak D match, TRBD1 (6 bases). Trimming took off 4 bases at V and 8 bases at J, with 14 bases between the two ends. The CDR3 covers 14 residues. Germline CDR1 and CDR2: MDHEN and SYDVKM. CDR3 coding DNA: TGTGCCAGCAGTTCCACCAGGGGTGGAGAAAAACTGTTTTTT. Its protein is CASSSTRGGEKLFF. The full variable domain, completed using reference TRBV28 and TRBJ1-4, is DVKVTQSSRYLVKRTGEKVFLECVQDMDHENMFWYRQDPGLGLRLIYFSYDVKMKEKGDIPEGYSVSREKKERFSLILESASTNQTSMYLCASSSTRGGEKLFFGSGTQLSVL.

This CDR3 is CASSLVGREQYF. The CDR3 DNA reads as TGTGCCAGCAGCTTAGTAGGGAGGGAGCAGTACTTC. The rearrangement uses TRBV7-2 and TRBJ2-7; the D gene is possibly TRBD2 (6 bases). Germline CDR1 is SGHTA and CDR2 is FQGNSA. The CDR3 sequence is 12 residues long. V lost 1 base and J 7 bases, leaving 8 bases between the germline ends.

This chain joins TRBV25-1 and TRBJ2-1, with TRBD2 matching 12 bases. The germline CDR1 and CDR2 sequences are MGHDK and SYGVNS. The ends lost 3 bases at V and 6 bases at J; junction bases unmatched: 6. CDR3 length: 16 amino acids. For the CDR3, the DNA is TGTGCCAGCAGTGAGCCTGGACTAGCGGGGATCAATGAGCAGTTCTTC. It yields the protein CASSEPGLAGINEQFF.

This chain joins TRBV30 and TRBJ1-1, with 9 bases aligning to TRBD1. V shed 5 bases, J shed 4 bases, and the junction held 14 bases outside the gene matches. Germline values: CDR1 GTSNPN, CDR2 SVGIG (reference sequence). The CDR3 is made up of 16 amino acids. The CDR3, as DNA: TGTGCCTGGGGAACCGACAGGGGGAATCGGGGCACTGAAGCTTTCTTT. As protein: CAWGTDRGNRGTEAFF.

The CDR3 sequence: CASSLTGVSPLHF. DNA for the CDR3: TGTGCCAGCAGTTTGACAGGGGTTTCACCCCTCCACTTT. The V and J genes are TRBV27 and TRBJ1-6, with 8 bases matching TRBD1. Trimming removed 3 bases from V and 9 bases from J; junction bases left unmatched: 1. The CDR3 is made up of 13 amino acids. CDR1 is MNHEY and CDR2 is SMNVEV in the germline V gene (reference sequence).

The rearrangement links TRBV6-5 to TRBJ2-5, with 9 bases identical to TRBD2. This CDR3 has 14 residues. Trimming cost V 5 bases and J 4 bases; bases outside gene matches: 5. Germline lookup yields CDR1 MNHEY and CDR2 SVGAGI. The CDR3 coding sequence is TGTGCCAGCAGTCCGGGACTAGCCTTAGAGACCCAGTACTTC. Amino acid sequence: CASSPGLALETQYF.

The chain recombines TRBV11-3 with TRBJ2-3; 12 bases line up with TRBD2. The V segment lost 5 bases and the J segment 3 bases; nucleotides outside the gene matches: 3. The CDR3 loop spans 15 amino acids. The V gene's germline CDR1 is SGHNT and CDR2 YENEEA. CDR3 sequence: CASSTSGRRTDTQYF. In nucleotides, the CDR3 is TGTGCCAGCAGCACTAGCGGGAGGAGGACAGATACGCAGTATTTT.

This chain connects TRBV4-2 to TRBJ1-2; D may be TRBD1 (5 bases). This CDR3 spans 15 amino acids. CDR1 LGHNA and CDR2 YNFKEQ come from the germline V gene. Trimming removed 0 bases from V and 5 bases from J, with 13 bases in between. Here the CDR3 reads CASSQDRQGVYGYTF. The CDR3 region has the DNA TGTGCCAGCAGCCAAGATAGGCAGGGAGTGTATGGCTACACCTTC.

The V and J genes are TRBV29-1 and TRBJ1-2; 7 positions agree with TRBD1. The V gene's germline CDR1 is SQVTM and CDR2 ANQGSEA. This CDR3 comprises 13 residues. Germline trimming cut 6 bases from V and 4 bases from J; bases unmatched to any gene: 8. CDR3 protein: CSVLPGGGYGYTF. The CDR3 DNA sequence: TGCAGCGTCCTCCCAGGGGGAGGCTATGGCTACACCTTC.

This clone has a single count. The rearrangement links TRBV18 to TRBJ2-5; no firm D call. The germline V gene has CDR1 KGHSH and CDR2 LQKENI. The V and J ends lost 1 base and 0 bases respectively, with 6 bases between them. The CDR3 is made up of 14 amino acids. The CDR3 is CASSPQSNQETQYF. The CDR3 DNA is TGTGCCAGCTCACCACAGAGTAACCAAGAGACCCAGTACTTC.

This chain joins TRBV7-9 and TRBJ2-1; TRBD2 aligns across 9 bases. Germline V lookup: CDR1 SEHNR, CDR2 FQNEAQ (reference sequence). CDR3 size: 15 residues. The J segment lost 8 bases and the V segment lost 5 bases, leaving 10 bases of the junction unmatched. The CDR3 here is CASSPRSGRPDEQFF. CDR3 coding DNA: TGTGCCAGCAGCCCAAGAAGCGGGAGGCCCGATGAGCAGTTCTTC. Variable domain in full (rest from reference TRBV7-9 and TRBJ2-1): DTGVSQNPRHKITKRGQNVTFRCDPISEHNRLYWYRQTLGQGPEFLTYFQNEAQLEKSRLLSDRFSAERPKGSFSTLEIQRTEQGDSAMYLCASSPRSGRPDEQFFGPGTRLTVL.